Listed below are T cell receptor beta chains from one sample, sequenced in a study of T cells in Graves' hyperthyroidism and ophthalmopathy. TCRdb reanalysed the multiplex PCR reads using MiXCR and keeps one entry per CDR3 protein. The table lists 540,000 or so distinct CDR3 sequences, less than 20% of them singletons. Source material: blood. The receptor source for this set is a young woman with Graves' hyperthyroidism. Both conserved end residues are trimmed from each CDR3.

v_call,j_call,cdr3_aa
TRBV4-1,TRBJ2-5,ASSRTAQETQY
TRBV5-1,TRBJ2-3,ASGPTGGSDTQY
TRBV7-2,TRBJ2-1,ASSLFPSGNVDEQF
TRBV6-1,TRBJ2-2,ASTRGGLAGSGELF
TRBV2,TRBJ1-3,ASKLLSGNTIY
TRBV6-5,TRBJ1-4,ASSLQGVRHEKLF
TRBV28,TRBJ2-6,ASPRPTPGGANGANVLT
TRBV6-1,TRBJ1-2,ASTQGDVSGGYT
TRBV5-1,TRBJ2-3,ASSSQTTSTDTQY
TRBV4-1,TRBJ2-3,ASSQGDRGQGYTDTQY
TRBV20-1,TRBJ2-7,SAEKDLLAGAGEQY
TRBV18,TRBJ1-1,ASSPPAGGLNTEAF
TRBV4-3,TRBJ2-3,ASSQAFRGRLNTDTQY
TRBV5-5,TRBJ2-7,ASSLLQEAYEQY
TRBV6-1,TRBJ2-7,ASQQGAYEQY
TRBV28,TRBJ1-1,ASTRRPVGGNTEAF
TRBV5-1,TRBJ2-1,ASSPGSGSPSGNEQF
TRBV2,TRBJ2-7,ASSEVGRGIYEQY
TRBV29-1,TRBJ2-1,SVLGRESEQF
TRBV7-9,TRBJ2-5,ASSLVEVTDQETQY
TRBV27,TRBJ1-3,ASSVGSGNTIY
TRBV5-5,TRBJ2-1,ASSLAVGNEQF
TRBV7-9,TRBJ2-1,ASSLELAGDNEQF
TRBV28,TRBJ2-2,ASIGSGSSTGELF
TRBV27,TRBJ2-3,ASSFSDLPDTKY
TRBV5-1,TRBJ2-5,ASSFEGPQETQY
TRBV6-1,TRBJ2-1,ASSIGLAENEQF
TRBV29-1,TRBJ1-1,SVPQGNTEAF
TRBV10-3,TRBJ2-7,ATSSGTSQYGQY
TRBV6-6,TRBJ2-1,ASSYSLAASYNEQF
TRBV19,TRBJ2-7,ASSRTGLGGYEQY
TRBV20-1,TRBJ2-2,SAIQGTEDTGELF
TRBV28,TRBJ2-1,ASISGLYHEQF
TRBV30,TRBJ2-7,AWNRPGGGYEQY
TRBV9,TRBJ1-2,ASTVSADYGYT
TRBV9,TRBJ2-2,ASSVDSVGELF
TRBV12-5,TRBJ1-2,ASGLVRQGNYGYT
TRBV19,TRBJ1-3,ASLSGQRPVDTIY